This T cell receptor (beta chain) was identified in a study of shared clonotypes between healthy human individuals. Assay: immunoSEQ multiplex PCR; the TCRdb copy retains only in-frame clones and omits some. The sample has more than 2 million clones, roughly 94% seen once. General study results and limits: Across subsets, estimated richness was generally greater for naive than for memory populations. The sharing of about 5.3% of naive CD4 clonotypes was seen across a handful of donors.

Remarks on this clone: The antigen is unknown.

With V trimmed by 4 bases and J by 5 bases, 6 bases remained unmatched. The CDR3 spans 15 residues. Germline V gene lookup returns CDR1 SGHRS and CDR2 YFSETQ. This sequence joins TRBV5-1 and TRBJ1-6; 7 bases align to TRBD1. The TCR comes from a man between 18 and 35 years old in good health. Input material: naive CD4+ T cells sorted from blood. Documented subset: CD45RA+ positively selected. The CDR3 nucleotides read TGCGCCAGCAGCCAAACAGGGGCGGATAATTCACCCCTCCACTTT. This codes for CASSQTGADNSPLHF. The full variable domain, its missing parts supplied by reference TRBV5-1 and TRBJ1-6, is KAGVTQTPRYLIKTRGQQVTLSCSPISGHRSVSWYQQTPGQGLQFLFEYFSETQRNKGNFPGRFSGRQFSNSRSEMNVSTLELGDSALYLCASSQTGADNSPLHFGNGTRLTVT.